Listed below are T cell receptor beta chains from one sample, sequenced in a study of T cell repertoires in cytomegalovirus infection. TCRdb recomputed calls from the reads with MiXCR, one row per CDR3 protein. Seen here are 700,000 to 950,000 distinct CDR3 sequences, 30% to 35% observed once, and the top ten hold 9.5% to 15%. Their antigens remain unidentified. The sample in question was cultured CD8+ T cells from PBMCs, obtained from culture after CMV antigen stimulation. The receptor source for this set is a human donor in good health (CMV status not recorded). Some clones in this sample may be carry-over from other donors' samples. The CDR3 runs from the conserved cysteine through the conserved F or W. The order of the fields is V gene, D gene, CDR3 length, clone size, J gene, CDR3 protein, CDR3 DNA. A D gene is named only where the DNA matches it firmly. Clone size, where shown, is once, few, many, or a class for clones that have expanded.

v_call: TRBV27
d_call: -
cdr3_length: 14
clone_size: -
j_call: TRBJ2-7
cdr3_aa: CASSLAPPLYEQYF
cdr3_nt: TGTGCCAGCAGTTTAGCGCCACCCTTGTACGAGCAGTACTTC

v_call: TRBV3-1
d_call: -
cdr3_length: 15
clone_size: -
j_call: TRBJ2-7
cdr3_aa: CASSLALRDSYEQYF
cdr3_nt: TGTGCCAGCAGCCTTGCTCTCAGGGACTCCTACGAGCAGTACTTC

v_call: TRBV6-1
d_call: -
cdr3_length: 15
clone_size: -
j_call: TRBJ2-7
cdr3_aa: CASRPGPARMDEQYF
cdr3_nt: TGTGCCAGCAGACCCGGACCCGCACGGATGGACGAGCAGTACTTC

v_call: TRBV19
d_call: -
cdr3_length: 16
clone_size: -
j_call: TRBJ1-5
cdr3_aa: CASSILGGEWDQPQHF
cdr3_nt: TGTGCCAGTAGTATACTTGGGGGCGAGTGGGATCAGCCCCAGCATTTT

v_call: TRBV27
d_call: TRBD1
cdr3_length: 16
clone_size: -
j_call: TRBJ2-7
cdr3_aa: CASSLSTGGFPYEQYF
cdr3_nt: TGTGCCAGCAGTTTATCGACAGGGGGTTTTCCCTACGAGCAGTACTTC

v_call: TRBV28
d_call: TRBD1
cdr3_length: 14
clone_size: once
j_call: TRBJ1-1
cdr3_aa: CASRIQGALAEAFF
cdr3_nt: TGTGCCAGCAGGATTCAGGGGGCGTTGGCTGAAGCTTTCTTT

v_call: TRBV19
d_call: -
cdr3_length: 14
clone_size: -
j_call: TRBJ1-1
cdr3_aa: CASRPRVGDTEAFF
cdr3_nt: TGTGCCAGTAGGCCAAGGGTGGGGGACACTGAAGCTTTCTTT

v_call: TRBV5-1
d_call: -
cdr3_length: 15
clone_size: -
j_call: TRBJ2-2
cdr3_aa: CASSLGLTRTGELFF
cdr3_nt: TGCGCCAGCAGCTTGGGTCTGACAAGGACCGGGGAGCTGTTTTTT

v_call: TRBV10-3
d_call: -
cdr3_length: 15
clone_size: few
j_call: TRBJ2-3
cdr3_aa: CAITSSAVGADTQYF
cdr3_nt: TGTGCCATCACTTCTTCAGCGGTAGGTGCAGATACGCAGTATTTT

v_call: TRBV6-6
d_call: -
cdr3_length: 13
clone_size: -
j_call: TRBJ1-2
cdr3_aa: CASSYYQGYGYTF
cdr3_nt: TGTGCCAGCAGTTACTATCAGGGATACGGCTACACCTTC

v_call: TRBV11-2
d_call: -
cdr3_length: 16
clone_size: -
j_call: TRBJ2-1
cdr3_aa: CASSSPWLAAYNEQFF
cdr3_nt: TGTGCCAGCAGCTCCCCCTGGCTAGCAGCCTACAATGAGCAGTTCTTC

v_call: TRBV7-9
d_call: -
cdr3_length: 12
clone_size: -
j_call: TRBJ2-7
cdr3_aa: CASGESSYEQYF
cdr3_nt: TGTGCCTCGGGGGAGAGCTCCTACGAGCAGTACTTC

v_call: TRBV28
d_call: -
cdr3_length: 15
clone_size: -
j_call: TRBJ1-2
cdr3_aa: CASREMRAGSYGYTF
cdr3_nt: TGTGCCAGCAGGGAAATGCGGGCAGGGAGCTATGGCTACACCTTC

v_call: TRBV5-6
d_call: TRBD2
cdr3_length: 17
clone_size: -
j_call: TRBJ2-4
cdr3_aa: CASSLSGGGGAKNIQYF
cdr3_nt: TGTGCCAGCAGCTTGTCGGGTGGCGGGGGAGCCAAAAACATTCAGTACTTC

v_call: TRBV4-1
d_call: -
cdr3_length: 14
clone_size: -
j_call: TRBJ1-2
cdr3_aa: CASSHADSLYGYTF
cdr3_nt: TGCGCCAGCAGCCATGCGGACAGTCTTTATGGCTACACCTTC

v_call: TRBV5-6
d_call: TRBD1
cdr3_length: 15
clone_size: few
j_call: TRBJ2-1
cdr3_aa: CASSPPGQATYEQFF
cdr3_nt: TGTGCCAGCAGCCCGCCGGGACAGGCAACATATGAGCAGTTCTTC

v_call: TRBV2
d_call: TRBD2
cdr3_length: 15
clone_size: -
j_call: TRBJ2-2
cdr3_aa: CASSTREQNTGELFF
cdr3_nt: TGTGCCAGCAGTACGCGGGAGCAAAACACCGGGGAGCTGTTTTTT

v_call: TRBV6-2/TRBV6-3
d_call: -
cdr3_length: 16
clone_size: few
j_call: TRBJ2-6
cdr3_aa: CASSYRLGAGANVLTF
cdr3_nt: TGTGCCAGCAGTTACCGTTTAGGAGCTGGGGCCAACGTCCTGACTTTC

v_call: TRBV2
d_call: TRBD1
cdr3_length: 12
clone_size: -
j_call: TRBJ1-2
cdr3_aa: CASILGQRGYTF
cdr3_nt: TGTGCCAGCATCCTGGGACAGAGGGGCTACACCTTC

v_call: TRBV7-4
d_call: TRBD1
cdr3_length: 16
clone_size: -
j_call: TRBJ1-1
cdr3_aa: CASSPHRGQDNTEAFF
cdr3_nt: TGTGCCAGCAGCCCGCACAGGGGGCAAGACAACACTGAAGCTTTCTTT